This entry lists 3 T cell receptor beta chains sequenced from one sample in a study of cytomegalovirus exposure and HLA in healthy donors. PCR employed 60 Vbeta and 13 Jbeta primers. The table came from immunoSEQ multiplex PCR; TCRdb's copy has only in-frame clones and leaves some out. This sample yields some 110,000 clones, of which approximately 86% are seen a single time; 5.5% to 7% belongs to the top ten. Sequencing was carried out using PBMCs. All receptors come from a man aged 18 to 29 in good health and CMV-seronegative.

This chain connects TRBV4-1 to TRBJ1-5, with D unresolved. CDR3 length: 15 amino acids. Trimming pared 1 base from V and 1 base from J, leaving 8 bases between. Per the germline V gene, CDR1 is MGHRA and CDR2 is YSYEKL. DNA of the CDR3: TGCGCCAGCAGCCAAGCAATCCTAAGCAATCAGCCCCAGCATTTT. Amino acid sequence: CASSQAILSNQPQHF.

The J gene is TRBJ2-7, the V gene TRBV6-5; D might be TRBD2 (5 bases). Trimming stripped 0 bases from V and 1 base from J, with 13 bases between. The length of the CDR3 is 16 residues. The germline V gene encodes CDR1 MNHEY and CDR2 SVGAGI. The CDR3 DNA reads as TGTGCCAGCAGTTACTCTTTAGACGGGGTATCCTACGAGCAGTACTTC. It codes for CASSYSLDGVSYEQYF.

The V gene is TRBV5-4, the J gene TRBJ2-7; the match to TRBD1 covers 9 bases. This CDR3 has 15 amino acids. With 0 bases clipped from V and 5 bases from J, the junction kept 6 bases outside the gene matches. From germline, CDR1 is SGHNT and CDR2 YYREEE (reference sequence). DNA of the CDR3: TGTGCCAGCAGCTTGGCCGGGACAGGGATCCACGAGCAGTACTTC. Translated: CASSLAGTGIHEQYF. Full variable domain (outside the CDR3, taken from reference TRBV5-4 and TRBJ2-7): ETGVTQSPTHLIKTRGQQVTLRCSSQSGHNTVSWYQQALGQGPQFIFQYYREEENGRGNFPPRFSGLQFPNYSSELNVNALELDDSALYLCASSLAGTGIHEQYFGPGTRLTVT.